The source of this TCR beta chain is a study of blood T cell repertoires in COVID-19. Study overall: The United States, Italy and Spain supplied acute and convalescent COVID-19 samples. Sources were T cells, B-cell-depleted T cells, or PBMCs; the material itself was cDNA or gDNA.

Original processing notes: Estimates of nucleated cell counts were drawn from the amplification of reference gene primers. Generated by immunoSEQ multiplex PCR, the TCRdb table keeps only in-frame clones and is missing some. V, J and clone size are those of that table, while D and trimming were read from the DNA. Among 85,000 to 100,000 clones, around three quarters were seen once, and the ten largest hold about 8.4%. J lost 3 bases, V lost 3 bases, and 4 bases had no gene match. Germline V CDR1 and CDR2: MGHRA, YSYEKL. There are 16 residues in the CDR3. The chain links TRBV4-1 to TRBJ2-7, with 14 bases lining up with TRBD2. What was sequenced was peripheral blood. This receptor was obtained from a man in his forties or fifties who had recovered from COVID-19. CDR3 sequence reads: CASSQGLAGEYYEQYF. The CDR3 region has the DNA TGCGCCAGCAGCCAGGGACTAGCGGGAGAGTACTACGAGCAGTACTTC.